This T cell receptor (beta chain) was obtained from a study of T cells after yellow fever vaccination. The CDR3 loop spans 13 amino acids. Germline V lookup: CDR1 MNHEY, CDR2 SVGAGI. Trimming cost V 7 bases and J 2 bases, with 10 bases left between them. Each CDR3 protein gets one entry after TCRdb re-called the 5' RACE reads with MiXCR. The data show some 350,000 distinct CDR3 sequences, roughly 6.1% seen once. The material sequenced was PBMCs, taken 5 days after the yellow fever booster vaccination. J is TRBJ2-3 and V is TRBV6-5; D gene uncertain. The receptor was isolated from a man aged 25 to 40 who received the YFV17D yellow fever vaccine. The CDR3 loop reads CASKAAFTDTQYF. CDR3 DNA: TGTGCCAGCAAGGCGGCGTTCACAGATACGCAGTATTTT.